A single sample is the source of the 8 T cell receptor beta chains below, sequenced in a study of T-cell memory formation after mild COVID-19. TCRdb re-derived calls from the 5' RACE reads in MiXCR, one entry per CDR3 protein. Counted here are roughly 480,000 distinct CDR3 sequences, roughly 25% occurring once; the ten biggest clones make up around 12%. What was sequenced was PBMCs or a T cell subset sorted from them (not recorded which). The source is an adult woman who had mild COVID-19 (a few samples of this study predate the infection). Cell type and time point are not known.

This chain connects TRBV6-2 or TRBV6-3 to TRBJ2-3; D is unclear. Germline CDR1 MNHEY, CDR2 SVGEGT. The CDR3 loop spans 15 amino acids. V was clipped by 7 bases and J by 2 bases, with 16 bases between them. CDR3 protein: CASTLSDRPTDTQYF. The CDR3 DNA reads TGTGCCAGCACCCTCTCGGACCGACCCACAGATACGCAGTATTTT.

This chain connects TRBV20-1 to TRBJ1-4; a weak D match, TRBD1 (5 bases). Germline CDR1 and CDR2: DFQATT and SNEGSKA (reference sequence). V was clipped by 4 bases and J by 3 bases, with 12 bases between them. The CDR3 sequence is 14 residues long. CDR3 nucleotides: TGCAGTGCTACCGTCGGAGGGGCTAATGAAAAACTGTTTTTT. Its protein is CSATVGGANEKLFF.

This clonotype has more than one count but fewer than ten. The J gene is TRBJ2-7, the V gene TRBV5-5; 7 nucleotides match TRBD2. V shed 4 bases and J 0 bases; nucleotides not matched to a gene: 4. Germline CDR1 and CDR2: SGHKS and YYEKEE (reference sequence). The CDR3 runs 14 residues. The CDR3 nucleotides read TGTGCCAGCAGCCGGGACTATATCTCCTACGAGCAGTACTTC. It is translated as CASSRDYISYEQYF.

The sample holds many counts of this clonotype. This chain joins TRBV7-9 and TRBJ2-3, with 10 bases aligning to TRBD2. V was pared by 5 bases and J by 4 bases, with 12 bases of the junction left unmatched. The CDR3 has 17 residues. Germline V gene data show CDR1 as SEHNR and CDR2 as FQNEAQ (reference sequence). CDR3 nucleotide sequence: TGTGCCAGCAGCGAACTCTCGTGGAGCGGGAGGGCAGATACGCAGTATTTT. Protein sequence: CASSELSWSGRADTQYF.

V and J are TRBV29-1 and TRBJ2-3; the D gene is possibly TRBD2 (6 bases). The CDR3 length is 14 residues. The V and J ends lost 6 bases and 4 bases respectively, with 17 bases between them. Germline-derived CDR1 and CDR2 are SQVTM and ANQGSEA. This CDR3 reads CSVAKGTYADTQYF. CDR3 in DNA: TGCAGCGTCGCCAAAGGGACTTACGCAGATACGCAGTATTTT.

The CDR3 region has the DNA TGTGCCAGCAGTTTTGGTAGCGGGAGTACCGGGGAGCTGTTTTTT. Protein sequence: CASSFGSGSTGELFF. This chain joins TRBV12-3 or TRBV12-4 and TRBJ2-2; 9 bases agree with TRBD2. This CDR3 is 15 amino acids long. J gave up 5 bases and V 3 bases, and 4 bases lay outside the gene matches.

J is TRBJ2-1 and V is TRBV7-2; a possible D gene is TRBD2 (6 bases). This CDR3 is 14 amino acids long. CDR1 and CDR2 from the germline V gene are SGHTA and FQGNSA. V was clipped by 2 bases and J by 4 bases, with 9 bases between them. As DNA, the CDR3 is TGTGCCAGCAGCTTATACGCGGGATACAATGAGCAGTTCTTC. It is translated as CASSLYAGYNEQFF.

This clonotype was seen only a few times. The chain employs TRBV18 and TRBJ2-2; D is uncertain. With 3 bases removed from V and 3 bases from J, the gap between germline ends came to 11 bases. In germline, CDR1 is KGHSH, CDR2 LQKENI. This CDR3 has 15 residues. CDR3 sequence reads: CASSPSHKDTGELFF. In DNA form, the CDR3 reads TGTGCCAGCTCACCGTCCCACAAGGACACCGGGGAGCTGTTTTTT.